Listed below are T cell receptor beta chains from one sample, sequenced in a study of blood T cell repertoires in COVID-19. Only in-frame clones appear in the TCRdb table, and some are missing; sequencing was by immunoSEQ multiplex PCR. The sample lists some 670,000 clones, approximately 90% seen once, with 0.2% to 0.3% in the top ten. The sample consisted of peripheral blood. These receptor sequences come from a woman between 18 and 30 years old with acute or convalescent COVID-19. Both conserved end residues are part of each CDR3. D genes are given only for firm matches. Clone sizes are given selectively: once, few, many, or a class where the clone is expanded.

V	D	size	J	DNA	CDR3
TRBV2	-	few	TRBJ1-1	TGTGCCAGCATGGGAGAGATGAACACTGAAGCTTTCTTT	CASMGEMNTEAFF
TRBV5-4	TRBD1	-	TRBJ2-7	TGTGCCAGCAGCCAGCCGGGACAGGGGGCTGGGGAGCAGTACTTC	CASSQPGQGAGEQYF
TRBV5-1	TRBD2	-	TRBJ2-7	TGCGCCAGCAGCCCCGTGGGGGGGACGCGGTCCTACGAGCAGTACTTC	CASSPVGGTRSYEQYF
TRBV20-1	TRBD1	-	TRBJ1-2	TGCAGTGCTAGAGGCCACAGGGGGAACTTC	CSARGHRGNF
TRBV7-6	-	-	TRBJ1-1	TGTGCCAGCAGCCAAGGGGGTTCTGGCACTGAAGCTTTCTTT	CASSQGGSGTEAFF
TRBV2	-	-	TRBJ1-2	TGTGCCAGCAGTGTGAGGGTGAACTATGGCTACACCTTC	CASSVRVNYGYTF
TRBV4-1	TRBD2	-	TRBJ2-5	TGCGCCAGCAGCCGAAGTTTCGAGGGTCGGGGACTAGCGCCGAGGGGAGAGACCCAGTACTTC	CASSRSFEGRGLAPRGETQYF
TRBV6-2/TRBV6-3	-	-	TRBJ1-6	TGTGCCAGCAGTTACCGCGGTTATAATTCACCCCTCCACTTT	CASSYRGYNSPLHF
TRBV5-5	-	few	TRBJ1-2	TGTGCCAGCAGCACACAAACAGGGTTCTATGGCTACACCTTC	CASSTQTGFYGYTF
TRBV3-1/TRBV3-2	TRBD1	-	TRBJ1-2	TGTGCCAGCAGCCAAGATGGGGGCAGGGGGCGCGATGGCTACACCTTC	CASSQDGGRGRDGYTF
TRBV11-2	TRBD1	-	TRBJ2-5	TGTGCCAGCAGCTTAACAGGGGTATTGGAGACCCAGTACTTC	CASSLTGVLETQYF
TRBV20-1	TRBD1	-	TRBJ1-2	TGCAGTGCTAGTAGTATGACAGGGTATGGCTACACCTTC	CSASSMTGYGYTF
TRBV24-1	-	-	TRBJ2-3	TGTGCCACCAGTGATTTTGGACTAGATACGCAGTATTTT	CATSDFGLDTQYF
TRBV24-1	TRBD1	-	TRBJ2-7	TGTGCCACCAGTCCCGGGACAGGGAGCGAGCAGTACTTC	CATSPGTGSEQYF
TRBV5-1	-	-	TRBJ1-1	TGCGCCAGCAGCTACCTCGGGTCGGTCATGAACACTGAAGCTTTCTTT	CASSYLGSVMNTEAFF
TRBV9	TRBD1	-	TRBJ1-5	TGTGCCAGCAGCGAAGGGACAGGGCTCTCCCAGCCCCAGCATTTT	CASSEGTGLSQPQHF
TRBV12-3/TRBV12-4	-	-	TRBJ2-7	TGTGCCAGCAGTTCCCTCTGGCCCTACGAGCAGTACTTC	CASSSLWPYEQYF
TRBV5-1	TRBD1	-	TRBJ2-3	TGCGCCAGCACCCTGGACAGGCCGCGGGATACGCAGTATTTT	CASTLDRPRDTQYF
TRBV7-9	TRBD1	few	TRBJ1-2	TGTGCCAGCAGCCCGAGACAGGGGGATCTACGGGGCTACACCTTC	CASSPRQGDLRGYTF